The T cell receptor (beta chain) described here comes from a study of early T cells in non-severe SARS-CoV-2 infection. In the library, individual cDNA molecules carried attached unique molecular identifiers. TCRdb independently ran MiXCR on the 5' RACE reads; one entry per CDR3 protein. Of 45,000 to 55,000 distinct CDR3 sequences in the sample, about 7.8% were seen once. Findings of the study overall: Lookups in VDJdb leaned toward anti-spike CD8 responses and missed private and CD4 specificities.

Deletions cut 6 bases from V and 4 bases from J, with 11 bases between. The germline V gene encodes CDR1 MRHNA and CDR2 SNTAGT. The CDR3 is made up of 13 amino acids. About this clonotype: Its specificity is not known.

The chain combines TRBV6-4 with TRBJ2-3; tentative D call: TRBD1 (5 bases). Sequenced sample: whole blood. This sequence was found in an adult who was a healthcare worker with PCR-confirmed SARS-CoV-2 infection or an uninfected control (not recorded which). DNA of the CDR3: TGTGCCAGCAGCGCACAGGTTTCAGATACGCAGTATTTT. As protein: CASSAQVSDTQYF.